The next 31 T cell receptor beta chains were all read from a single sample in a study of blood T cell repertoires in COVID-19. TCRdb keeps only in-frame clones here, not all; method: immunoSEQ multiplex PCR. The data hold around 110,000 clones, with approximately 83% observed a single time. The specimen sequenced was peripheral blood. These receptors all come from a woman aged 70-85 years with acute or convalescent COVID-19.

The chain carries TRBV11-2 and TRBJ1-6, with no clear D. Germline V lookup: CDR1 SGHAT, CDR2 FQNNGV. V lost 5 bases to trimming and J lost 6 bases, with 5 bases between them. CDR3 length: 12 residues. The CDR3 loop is CASSPGNSPLHF. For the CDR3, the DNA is TGTGCCAGCAGCCCCGGTAATTCACCCCTCCACTTT. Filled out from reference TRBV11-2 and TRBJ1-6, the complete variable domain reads EAGVAQSPRYKIIEKRQSVAFWCNPISGHATLYWYQQILGQGPKLLIQFQNNGVVDDSQLPKDRFSAERLKGVDSTLKIQPAKLEDSAVYLCASSPGNSPLHFGNGTRLTVT.

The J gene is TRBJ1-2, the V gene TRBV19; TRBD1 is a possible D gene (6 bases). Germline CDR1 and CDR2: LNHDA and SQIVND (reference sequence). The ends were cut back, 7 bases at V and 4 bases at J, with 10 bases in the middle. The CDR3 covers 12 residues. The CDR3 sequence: CASTLDSYGYTF. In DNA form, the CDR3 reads TGTGCCAGTACCTTGGACAGCTATGGCTACACCTTC.

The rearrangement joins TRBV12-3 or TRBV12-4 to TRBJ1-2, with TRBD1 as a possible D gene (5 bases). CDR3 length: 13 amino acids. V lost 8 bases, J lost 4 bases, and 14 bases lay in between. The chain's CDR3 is CASWGGVGYGYTF. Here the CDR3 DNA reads TGTGCCAGCTGGGGGGGAGTTGGCTATGGCTACACCTTC.

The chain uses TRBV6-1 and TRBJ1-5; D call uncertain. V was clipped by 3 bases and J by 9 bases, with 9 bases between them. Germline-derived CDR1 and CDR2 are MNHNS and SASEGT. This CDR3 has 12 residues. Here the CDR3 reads CASSERDGPQHF. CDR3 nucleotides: TGTGCCAGCAGTGAGAGGGATGGGCCCCAGCATTTT.

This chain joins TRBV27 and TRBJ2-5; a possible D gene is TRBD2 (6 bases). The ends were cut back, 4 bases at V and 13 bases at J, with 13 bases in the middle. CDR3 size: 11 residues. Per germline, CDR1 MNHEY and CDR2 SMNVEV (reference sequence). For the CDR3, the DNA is TGTGCCAGCAGTTGGGACGGGACTTGGTACTTC. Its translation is CASSWDGTWYF.

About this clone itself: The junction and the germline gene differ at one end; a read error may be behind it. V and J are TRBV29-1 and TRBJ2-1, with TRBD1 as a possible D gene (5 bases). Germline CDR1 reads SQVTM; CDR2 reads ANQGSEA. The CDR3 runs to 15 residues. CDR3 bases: TGCAGCGTCGAAGTAAATAGTGGGGCTCTCAATGAGCAGTTCTTC. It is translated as CSVEVNSGALNEQFF.

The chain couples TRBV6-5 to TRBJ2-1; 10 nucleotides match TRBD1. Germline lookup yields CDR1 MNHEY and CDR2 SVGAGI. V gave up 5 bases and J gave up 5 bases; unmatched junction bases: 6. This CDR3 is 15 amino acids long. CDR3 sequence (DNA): TGTGCCAGCAGTCTCTCCGGGACAGGGGACAATGAGCAGTTCTTC. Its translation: CASSLSGTGDNEQFF.

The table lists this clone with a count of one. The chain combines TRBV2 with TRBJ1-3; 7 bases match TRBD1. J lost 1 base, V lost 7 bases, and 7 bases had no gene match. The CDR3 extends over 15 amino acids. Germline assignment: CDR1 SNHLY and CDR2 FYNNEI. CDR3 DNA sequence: TGTGCCAGCATCTTCGACAGGGCTTCTGGAAACACCATATATTTT. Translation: CASIFDRASGNTIYF.

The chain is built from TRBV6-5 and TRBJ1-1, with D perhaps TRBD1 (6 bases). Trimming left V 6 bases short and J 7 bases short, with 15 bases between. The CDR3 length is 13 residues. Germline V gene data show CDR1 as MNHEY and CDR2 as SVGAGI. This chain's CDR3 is CASRVTGQIEAFF. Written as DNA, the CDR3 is TGTGCCAGCAGGGTGACAGGACAGATTGAAGCTTTCTTT.

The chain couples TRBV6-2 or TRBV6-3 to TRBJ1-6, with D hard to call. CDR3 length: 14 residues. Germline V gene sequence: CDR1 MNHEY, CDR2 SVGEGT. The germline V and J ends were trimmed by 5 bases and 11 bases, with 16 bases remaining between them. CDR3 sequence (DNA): TGTGCCAGCAGTAAGGGATCGGGGAATCCACCCCTCCACTTT. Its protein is CASSKGSGNPPLHF.

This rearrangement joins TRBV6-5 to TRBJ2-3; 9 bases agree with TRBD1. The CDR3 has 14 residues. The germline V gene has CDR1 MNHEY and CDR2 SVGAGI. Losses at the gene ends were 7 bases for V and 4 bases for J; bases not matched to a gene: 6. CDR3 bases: TGTGCCAGCAATCGGGACAGGGCAGCAGATACGCAGTATTTT. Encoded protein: CASNRDRAADTQYF.

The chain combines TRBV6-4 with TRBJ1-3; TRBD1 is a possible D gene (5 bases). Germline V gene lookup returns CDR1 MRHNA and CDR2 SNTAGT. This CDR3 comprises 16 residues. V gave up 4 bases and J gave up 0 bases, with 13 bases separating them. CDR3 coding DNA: TGTGCCAGCAGTGTGAAAGGCGACAGCTCTGGAAACACCATATATTTT. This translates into CASSVKGDSSGNTIYF.

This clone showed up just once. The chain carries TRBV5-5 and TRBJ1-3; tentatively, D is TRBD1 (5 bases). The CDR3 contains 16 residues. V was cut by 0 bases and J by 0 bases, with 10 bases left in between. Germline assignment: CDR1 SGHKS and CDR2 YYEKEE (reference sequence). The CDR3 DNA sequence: TGTGCCAGCAGCTTGGCCGGAGGGGCCTCTGGAAACACCATATATTTT. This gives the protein CASSLAGGASGNTIYF.

The CDR3 bases are TGTGCCAGCAGTAGGGACAGCAATTCACCCCTCCACTTT. Its translation is CASSRDSNSPLHF. This rearrangement joins TRBV6-6 to TRBJ1-6; 7 nucleotides match TRBD1. V lost 5 bases and J lost 7; bases outside the gene matches: 2. The CDR3 sequence is 13 residues long. Looked up from germline, CDR1 is MNHNY and CDR2 is SVGAGI (reference sequence).

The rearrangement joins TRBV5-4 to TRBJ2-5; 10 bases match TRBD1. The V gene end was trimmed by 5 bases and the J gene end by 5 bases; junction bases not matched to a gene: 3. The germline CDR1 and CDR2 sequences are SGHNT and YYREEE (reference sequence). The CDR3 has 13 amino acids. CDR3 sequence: CASRRQGAETQYF. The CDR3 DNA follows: TGTGCCAGCAGACGACAGGGGGCGGAGACCCAGTACTTC. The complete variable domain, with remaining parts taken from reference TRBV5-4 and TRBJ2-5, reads ETGVTQSPTHLIKTRGQQVTLRCSSQSGHNTVSWYQQALGQGPQFIFQYYREEENGRGNFPPRFSGLQFPNYSSELNVNALELDDSALYLCASRRQGAETQYFGPGTRLLVL.

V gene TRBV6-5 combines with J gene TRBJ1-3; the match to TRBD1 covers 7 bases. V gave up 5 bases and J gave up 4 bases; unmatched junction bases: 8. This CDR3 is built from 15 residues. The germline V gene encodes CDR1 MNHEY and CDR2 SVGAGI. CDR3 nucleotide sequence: TGTGCCAGCAGTCCCGTCGACAGGGCAGGAAACACCATATATTTT. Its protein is CASSPVDRAGNTIYF.

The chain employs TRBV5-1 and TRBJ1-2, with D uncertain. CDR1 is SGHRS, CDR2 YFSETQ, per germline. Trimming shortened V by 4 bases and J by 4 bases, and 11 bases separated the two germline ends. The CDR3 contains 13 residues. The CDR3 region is CASSPDSFYGYTF. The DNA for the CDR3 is TGCGCCAGCAGCCCAGATTCCTTCTATGGCTACACCTTC.

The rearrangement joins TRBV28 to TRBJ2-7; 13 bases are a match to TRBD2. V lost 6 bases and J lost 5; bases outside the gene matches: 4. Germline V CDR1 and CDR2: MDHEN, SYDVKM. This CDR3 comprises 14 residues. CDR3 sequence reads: CASSGTSGKDEQYF. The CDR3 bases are TGTGCCAGCAGCGGGACTAGCGGGAAAGACGAGCAGTACTTC.

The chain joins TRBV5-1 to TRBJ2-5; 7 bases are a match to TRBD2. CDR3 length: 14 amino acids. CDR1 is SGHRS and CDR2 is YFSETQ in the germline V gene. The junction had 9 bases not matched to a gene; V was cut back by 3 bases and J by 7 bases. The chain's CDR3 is CASSSGLFKGTQYF. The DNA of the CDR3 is TGCGCCAGCAGCTCGGGACTATTTAAAGGGACCCAGTACTTC.

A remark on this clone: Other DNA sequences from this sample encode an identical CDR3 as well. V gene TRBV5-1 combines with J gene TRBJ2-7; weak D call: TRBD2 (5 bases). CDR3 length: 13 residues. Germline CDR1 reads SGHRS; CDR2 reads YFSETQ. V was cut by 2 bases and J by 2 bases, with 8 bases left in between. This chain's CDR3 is CASSLDGTYEQYF. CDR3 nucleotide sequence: TGCGCCAGCAGCTTAGACGGGACCTACGAGCAGTACTTC.

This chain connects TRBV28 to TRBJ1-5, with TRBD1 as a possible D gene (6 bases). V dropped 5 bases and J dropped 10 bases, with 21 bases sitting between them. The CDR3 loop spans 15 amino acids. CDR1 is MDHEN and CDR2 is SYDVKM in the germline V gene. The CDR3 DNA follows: TGTGCCAGCAGTGCGATTCAGGGGAGTCGTGATCCCCAGCATTTT. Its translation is CASSAIQGSRDPQHF.

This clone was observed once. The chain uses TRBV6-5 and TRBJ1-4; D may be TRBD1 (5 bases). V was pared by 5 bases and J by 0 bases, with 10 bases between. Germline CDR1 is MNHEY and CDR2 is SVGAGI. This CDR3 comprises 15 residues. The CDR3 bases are TGTGCCAGCAGTCACACCAGGGCAACTAATGAAAAACTGTTTTTT. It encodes CASSHTRATNEKLFF.

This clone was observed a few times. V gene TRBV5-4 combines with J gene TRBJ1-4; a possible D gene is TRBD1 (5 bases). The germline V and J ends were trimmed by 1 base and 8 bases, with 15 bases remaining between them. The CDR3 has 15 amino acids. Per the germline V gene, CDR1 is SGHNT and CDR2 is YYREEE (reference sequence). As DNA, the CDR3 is TGTGCCAGCAGCTTGAAGACAGACCCAATGGAAAAACTGTTTTTT. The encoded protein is CASSLKTDPMEKLFF.

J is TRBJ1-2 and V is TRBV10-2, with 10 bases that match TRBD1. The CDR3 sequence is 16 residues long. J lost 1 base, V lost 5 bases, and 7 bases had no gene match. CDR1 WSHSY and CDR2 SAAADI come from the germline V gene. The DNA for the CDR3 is TGCGCCAGCAGTCCCCGACAGGGGGCAGATAACTATGGCTACACCTTC. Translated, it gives CASSPRQGADNYGYTF.

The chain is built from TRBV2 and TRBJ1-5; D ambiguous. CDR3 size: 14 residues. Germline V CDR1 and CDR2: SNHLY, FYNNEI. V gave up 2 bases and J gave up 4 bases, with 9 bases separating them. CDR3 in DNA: TGTGCCAGCAGTGAAAGGGAGCCTAATCAGCCCCAGCATTTT. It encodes CASSEREPNQPQHF.

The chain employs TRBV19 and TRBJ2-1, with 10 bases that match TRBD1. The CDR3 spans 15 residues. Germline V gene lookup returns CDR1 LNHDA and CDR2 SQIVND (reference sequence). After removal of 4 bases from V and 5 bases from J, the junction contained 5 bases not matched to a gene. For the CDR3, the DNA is TGTGCCAGTAGTACGGACAGGGGGGTCAACAATGAGCAGTTCTTC. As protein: CASSTDRGVNNEQFF.

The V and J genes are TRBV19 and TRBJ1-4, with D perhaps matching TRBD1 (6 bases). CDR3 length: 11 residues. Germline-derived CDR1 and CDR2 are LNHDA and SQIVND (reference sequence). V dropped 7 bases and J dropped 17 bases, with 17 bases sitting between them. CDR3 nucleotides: TGTGCCAGTAATTTAGGCGGACAGCAATTTTTT. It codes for CASNLGGQQFF.

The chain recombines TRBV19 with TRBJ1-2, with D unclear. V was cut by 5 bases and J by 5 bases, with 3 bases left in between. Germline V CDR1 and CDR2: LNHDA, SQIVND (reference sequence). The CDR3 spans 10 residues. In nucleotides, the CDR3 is TGTGCCAGTAGTGCGTATGGCTACACCTTC. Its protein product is CASSAYGYTF.

CDR3 residues: CSVDGLGLWTGGRQRTQYF. Written as DNA, the CDR3 is TGCAGCGTTGATGGTTTGGGTCTGTGGACAGGCGGTCGACAGAGGACGCAGTATTTT. The chain uses TRBV29-1 and TRBJ2-3, with 7 positions matching TRBD1. CDR1 is SQVTM, CDR2 ANQGSEA, per germline. Trimming at V came to 3 bases and at J to 9 bases, leaving 27 bases not matched to a gene. This CDR3 is built from 19 residues.

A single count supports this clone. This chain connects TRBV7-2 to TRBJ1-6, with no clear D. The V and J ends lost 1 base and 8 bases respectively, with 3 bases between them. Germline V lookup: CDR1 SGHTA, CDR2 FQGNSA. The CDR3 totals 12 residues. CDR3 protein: CASSLGDSPLHF. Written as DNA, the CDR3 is TGTGCCAGCAGCTTAGGCGATTCACCCCTCCACTTT.

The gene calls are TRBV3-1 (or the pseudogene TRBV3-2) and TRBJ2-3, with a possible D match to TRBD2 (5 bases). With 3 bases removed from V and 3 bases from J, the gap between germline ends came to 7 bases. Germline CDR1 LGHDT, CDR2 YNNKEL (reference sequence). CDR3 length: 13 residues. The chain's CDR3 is CASSHLATDTQYF. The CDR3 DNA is TGTGCCAGCAGCCATCTAGCAACAGATACGCAGTATTTT.